This T cell receptor (beta chain) was observed in a study of control samples from healthy donors and cancer patients (dated by TCRdb to 2020 to 2021). The CDR3 runs 13 amino acids, cysteine and phenylalanine included. CDR3 DNA only is kept here, 39 bases in frame from base 1. V is shortened by 4 bases, J by 5 bases, and the region joining them spans 10 bases. CDR1 and CDR2 were assigned from the germline V gene (reference sequence) as SGHNT and YYREEE. Turning to this clone: Its antigen is currently not known. No quality values exist for individual bases; no much larger clone is one base distant.

The library was generated by the immunoSEQ multiplex PCR assay. As stored in TCRdb, this immuneACCESS dataset retains in-frame rearrangements with V and J assigned. A fraction of the clones does not appear; measured against another copy, unresolved V genes explain less than half of the discrepancy, and the remainder lacks a known reason. A total of around 110,000 clones appear in this sample, 70% to 90% of them only once. The ten largest clones add up to 2.3% of the sample. Recombination linked TRBV5-4 to TRBJ2-1; the D call is tentative, TRBD1 or TRBD2, as each matches 5 bases. Sequencing was carried out using blood. This TCR came from an older woman in good health. The nucleotides are TGTGCCAGCAGCGGGGGTTTGGACAATGAGCAGTTCTTC. This codes for CASSGGLDNEQFF.